One sample yielded the 11 T cell receptor beta chains listed below, sequenced in a study of T-cell memory formation after mild COVID-19. TCRdb recomputed calls from the 5' RACE reads with MiXCR, one row per CDR3 protein. The sample carries approximately 44,000 distinct CDR3 sequences, 7.3% recorded once. Input material: PBMCs or a T cell subset sorted from them (not recorded which). These receptors came from a man between 18 and 29 years old who had mild COVID-19 (a few samples of this study predate the infection). Cell type and time point are not known.

This clonotype was seen a handful of times. This chain joins TRBV18 and TRBJ2-5; TRBD1 is a possible D gene (6 bases). Germline V gene sequence: CDR1 KGHSH, CDR2 LQKENI. This CDR3 comprises 14 residues. V lost 3 bases, J lost 3 bases, and 11 bases lay in between. The CDR3 bases are TGTGCCAGCTCACCTGTTCCAGGGGAAGAGACCCAGTACTTC. This translates into CASSPVPGEETQYF.

This clonotype was seen more than once but under ten times. CDR3 residues: CASSLRMNTEAFF. CDR3 sequence (DNA): TGTGCCAGCAGCTTAAGGATGAACACTGAAGCTTTCTTT. J is TRBJ1-1 and V is TRBV11-2; no reliable D call. Germline CDR1 is SGHAT and CDR2 is FQNNGV. The CDR3 spans 13 residues. V lost 2 bases and J lost 0, with 4 bases in between.

The V gene is TRBV7-9, the J gene TRBJ1-2; TRBD1 matches at 7 bases. The CDR3 spans 17 residues. Germline V lookup: CDR1 SEHNR, CDR2 FQNEAQ (reference sequence). J gave up 0 bases and V 0 bases, and 7 bases lay outside the gene matches. DNA of the CDR3: TGTGCCAGCAGCTTAGCCAGGGGGTTTCGACCTAACTATGGCTACACCTTC. It codes for CASSLARGFRPNYGYTF.

V is TRBV10-3 and J is TRBJ2-7; TRBD1 agrees at 8 bases. V shed 6 bases and J 3 bases; nucleotides not matched to a gene: 10. CDR3 size: 15 residues. The germline CDR1 and CDR2 sequences are ENHRY and SYGVKD. The DNA of the CDR3 is TGTGCCATCAGGACTGGACAGGGAGGTGGCTACGAGCAGTACTTC. It is translated as CAIRTGQGGGYEQYF.

The genes are TRBV3-1 and TRBJ2-3, with D unresolved. From germline, CDR1 is LGHDT and CDR2 YNNKEL (reference sequence). The CDR3 extends over 12 amino acids. Trimming cost V 1 base and J 4 bases, with 3 bases left between them. The DNA of the CDR3 is TGTGCCAGCAGCCAAGGCCCAGATACGCAGTATTTT. Translation: CASSQGPDTQYF.

A few counts support this clonotype. The chain links TRBV5-1 to TRBJ2-7, with D perhaps matching TRBD1 (8 bases). This CDR3 has 16 residues. Trimming cost V 4 bases and J 1 base, with 18 bases left between them. CDR1 and CDR2 (germline): SGHRS, YFSETQ. CDR3 DNA: TGCGCCAGCAGCGGGGGGGACAGGACCTTGTCCTACGAGCAGTACTTC. The encoded protein is CASSGGDRTLSYEQYF. Variable domain in full (rest from reference TRBV5-1 and TRBJ2-7): KAGVTQTPRYLIKTRGQQVTLSCSPISGHRSVSWYQQTPGQGLQFLFEYFSETQRNKGNFPGRFSGRQFSNSRSEMNVSTLELGDSALYLCASSGGDRTLSYEQYFGPGTRLTVT.

The chain links TRBV4-3 to TRBJ2-3; 7 bases fit TRBD1. The germline V gene has CDR1 LGHNA and CDR2 YSLEER. The CDR3 loop spans 15 amino acids. V gave up 0 bases and J gave up 3 bases; unmatched junction bases: 3. CDR3 DNA: TGCGCCAGCAGCCAAGAATTGACAGGGACAGATACGCAGTATTTT. Translating gives CASSQELTGTDTQYF.

The gene calls are TRBV14 and TRBJ1-2, with D possibly TRBD1 on 5 matching bases. This CDR3 has 13 residues. Germline loops: CDR1 SGHDN, CDR2 FVKESK. Trimming stripped 4 bases from V and 10 bases from J, with 16 bases between. CDR3: CASSPRQIGFYTF. In DNA form, the CDR3 reads TGTGCCAGCAGCCCCCGACAGATCGGTTTCTACACCTTC.

This clonotype was recorded at least ten times. CDR3 loop: CASSGGLAGGNPYNEQFF. CDR3 in DNA: TGCGCCAGCAGCGGGGGACTAGCGGGGGGTAACCCCTACAATGAGCAGTTCTTC. This chain uses TRBV4-1 with TRBJ2-1; 15 bases are shared with TRBD2. This CDR3 region has 18 residues. Per the germline V gene, CDR1 is MGHRA and CDR2 is YSYEKL. After removal of 5 bases from V and 2 bases from J, the junction contained 7 bases not matched to a gene.

This clonotype was picked up many times. The J gene is TRBJ1-1, the V gene TRBV12-3 or TRBV12-4; D is possibly TRBD1 (6 bases). The CDR3 runs 13 residues. V was shortened by 4 bases and J by 8 bases, with 14 bases between the two germline ends. The CDR3 reads CASSSGGEREAFF. CDR3 sequence (DNA): TGTGCCAGCAGTTCCGGGGGCGAAAGGGAAGCTTTCTTT.

This clonotype occurred a few times. The CDR3 sequence is CASSLWGPYNEQFF. The CDR3 DNA sequence: TGTGCCAGCAGCTTGTGGGGGCCTTACAATGAGCAGTTCTTC. This chain connects TRBV7-2 to TRBJ2-1; D possibly corresponds to TRBD1 (6 bases). The germline V gene has CDR1 SGHTA and CDR2 FQGNSA. The V end lost 3 bases, the J end lost 4 bases, and 10 bases lay between the germline ends. CDR3 size: 14 residues.